One and the same sample provided the 4 T cell receptor beta chains below, sequenced in a study of T-cell reconstitution after alpha-beta-depleted transplantation in children (dated by TCRdb to the mid-2010s). Preparation of the library involved PCR. TCRdb names Illumina HiSeq 2500 as the instrument used. TCR libraries were prepared with molecular barcoding, using unique molecular identifiers to normalize TCRbeta repertoire quantification. TCRdb applied fastp at Q25 and MiXCR to the public reads, then kept only in-frame beta chains. Rows merge per CDR3 protein into single entries with the most common DNA and genes. The sample table records 350,000 to 450,000 distinct CDR3 sequences; 13% of these occur just once. The ten largest clones represent approximately 4.3% of the sample. The sequencing used PBMCs, collected from the stem cell graft. The receptors originated from a human donor who donated a stem cell graft to a child with Fanconi anemia.

This clonotype was seen a handful of times. J is TRBJ1-4 and V is TRBV7-9; no definite D call. The CDR3 extends over 13 amino acids. V was pared by 6 bases and J by 3 bases, with 8 bases between. Germline V gene sequence: CDR1 SEHNR, CDR2 FQNEAQ (reference sequence). DNA for the CDR3: TGTGCCAGCAGACTGGGAGCTAATGAAAAACTGTTTTTT. This codes for CASRLGANEKLFF.

The table lists this clonotype with many counts. This chain links TRBV12-3 or TRBV12-4 with TRBJ2-1; D is possibly TRBD1 (6 bases). Trimming took 6 bases from V and 8 from J, leaving 17 bases between them. CDR3 length: 14 residues. The CDR3 sequence is CASRAQGPNDEQFF. The CDR3 bases are TGTGCCAGCAGGGCACAGGGACCTAACGATGAGCAGTTCTTC.

J is TRBJ2-2 and V is TRBV7-3; possible D gene TRBD1, 6 bases. Trimming removed 8 bases at V and 5 bases at J, with 15 bases between. Per the germline V gene, CDR1 is SGHTA and CDR2 is FQGTGA. The CDR3 is 14 residues long. The CDR3 spells CASSRTQGTGELFF. The DNA of the CDR3 is TGTGCCAGCTCTCGTACCCAGGGGACCGGGGAGCTGTTTTTT.

V and J are TRBV7-9 and TRBJ2-3; 10 bases map to TRBD2. Germline V CDR1 and CDR2: SEHNR, FQNEAQ (reference sequence). This CDR3 contains 17 residues. V trimming: 0 bases; J trimming: 2 bases; junction bases outside the gene matches: 5. The CDR3 is CASSLALAGVVTDTQYF. For the CDR3, the DNA is TGTGCCAGCAGCTTAGCCCTAGCGGGGGTGGTCACAGATACGCAGTATTTT.